These T cell receptor beta chains were read from a single sample in a study of regulatory T cells. Data came from immunoSEQ multiplex PCR; TCRdb stores just in-frame clones and leaves some out. This sample has over 35,000 clones; 70% to 90% occur once, and the top ten carry about 2.4%. Sample: conventional CD4+ T cells sorted from blood. These receptors all stem from a person between 18 and 35 years old with CD3G deficiency. Both conserved end residues are part of each CDR3. D genes are given only for firm matches. Some rows mark clone size as missing; the rest say once, few, many or name a class of expanded clone.

j_call: TRBJ2-5
clone_size: NA
d_call: NA
v_call: TRBV19
cdr3_nt: TGTGCCAGTAGTATGAAGGGTGGAGAGACCCAGTACTTC
cdr3_aa: CASSMKGGETQYF

j_call: TRBJ1-5
clone_size: NA
d_call: NA
v_call: TRBV6-6
cdr3_nt: TGTGCCACCACTCGGAGCAGGGGAAGCAATCAGCCCCAGCATTTT
cdr3_aa: CATTRSRGSNQPQHF

j_call: TRBJ2-7
clone_size: NA
d_call: NA
v_call: TRBV5-1
cdr3_nt: TGCGCCAGCAGCCCCGGGACGGACCCCTACGAGCAGTACTTC
cdr3_aa: CASSPGTDPYEQYF

j_call: TRBJ1-5
clone_size: NA
d_call: TRBD1
v_call: TRBV6-1
cdr3_nt: TGTGCCAGCACCCAGGGGGAAGTTCGCAATCAGCCCCAGCATTTT
cdr3_aa: CASTQGEVRNQPQHF

j_call: TRBJ2-5
clone_size: NA
d_call: NA
v_call: TRBV5-1
cdr3_nt: TGCGCCAGCAGCTTATCGGGGGCGGAGACCCAGTACTTC
cdr3_aa: CASSLSGAETQYF

j_call: TRBJ1-2
clone_size: NA
d_call: NA
v_call: TRBV6-6
cdr3_nt: TGTGCCAGCAGTTACTCGAGTGGCTACACCTTC
cdr3_aa: CASSYSSGYTF

j_call: TRBJ1-2
clone_size: NA
d_call: NA
v_call: TRBV9
cdr3_nt: TGTGCCAGCAGCGCCGACCCCCAAGATTATGGCTACACCTTC
cdr3_aa: CASSADPQDYGYTF

j_call: TRBJ1-2
clone_size: NA
d_call: NA
v_call: TRBV6-6
cdr3_nt: TGTGCCAGCCTACGGGCAGGGAACTATGGCTACACCTTC
cdr3_aa: CASLRAGNYGYTF

j_call: TRBJ1-4
clone_size: NA
d_call: NA
v_call: TRBV5-1
cdr3_nt: TGCGCCAGCAGCGAAGTCGCCGGGGGCGAAAAACTGTTTTTT
cdr3_aa: CASSEVAGGEKLFF

j_call: TRBJ2-2
clone_size: NA
d_call: TRBD1
v_call: TRBV9
cdr3_nt: TGTGCCAGCAGCGCTCAGGGGGCGGGGACCGGGGAGCTGTTTTTT
cdr3_aa: CASSAQGAGTGELFF

j_call: TRBJ1-2
clone_size: few
d_call: TRBD1
v_call: TRBV6-1
cdr3_nt: TGTGCCAGCAGTGGTCCCCTCCTGGGGACAGGGAAGGGAGGCTACACCTTC
cdr3_aa: CASSGPLLGTGKGGYTF

j_call: TRBJ1-1
clone_size: NA
d_call: TRBD1
v_call: TRBV28
cdr3_nt: TGTGCCAGCAGTTACAGGGGAAGGCGACCTGAAGCTTTCTTT
cdr3_aa: CASSYRGRRPEAFF

j_call: TRBJ2-5
clone_size: NA
d_call: NA
v_call: TRBV28
cdr3_nt: TGTGCCAGCAGTAGAGGCAGGGTGGTAGCATCCCGAGAGACCCAGTACTTC
cdr3_aa: CASSRGRVVASRETQYF

j_call: TRBJ2-6
clone_size: NA
d_call: NA
v_call: TRBV6-1
cdr3_nt: TGTGCCAGCAGTGAATATTCAGTCCTTAGCTCTGGGGCCAACGTCCTGACTTTC
cdr3_aa: CASSEYSVLSSGANVLTF

j_call: TRBJ1-2
clone_size: NA
d_call: NA
v_call: TRBV6-1
cdr3_nt: TGTGCCACCACCCCGGGTGAGCTTCGCTACACCTTC
cdr3_aa: CATTPGELRYTF

j_call: TRBJ2-1
clone_size: NA
d_call: NA
v_call: TRBV10-3
cdr3_nt: TGTGCCATCAGTGAGTCAGGCAGAAACAATGAGCAGTTCTTC
cdr3_aa: CAISESGRNNEQFF

j_call: TRBJ1-6
clone_size: NA
d_call: TRBD1
v_call: TRBV7-8
cdr3_nt: TGTGCCAGCAGCCTATGGACAGGGAATAATTCACCCCTCCACTTT
cdr3_aa: CASSLWTGNNSPLHF

j_call: TRBJ2-1
clone_size: NA
d_call: NA
v_call: TRBV5-1
cdr3_nt: TGCGCCAGCAGCTTAGGTACAGGCGAGCAGTTCTTC
cdr3_aa: CASSLGTGEQFF

j_call: TRBJ2-5
clone_size: NA
d_call: NA
v_call: TRBV5-1
cdr3_nt: TGCGCCAGCAGTAAAGGGTATCGTGGTGCGACCCAGTACTTC
cdr3_aa: CASSKGYRGATQYF

j_call: TRBJ2-7
clone_size: NA
d_call: TRBD1
v_call: TRBV7-3
cdr3_nt: TGTGCCAGCAGCGTAAGAACAGGGGACCACGAGCAGTACTTC
cdr3_aa: CASSVRTGDHEQYF

j_call: TRBJ1-1
clone_size: NA
d_call: NA
v_call: TRBV6-6
cdr3_nt: TGTGCCAGCAGTTACTCCAAGCTGGGGGGCACTGAAGCTTTCTTT
cdr3_aa: CASSYSKLGGTEAFF

j_call: TRBJ2-3
clone_size: NA
d_call: TRBD1
v_call: TRBV7-9
cdr3_nt: TGTGCCAGCAGTCGGGACAGGGCGATGACAGATACGCAGTATTTT
cdr3_aa: CASSRDRAMTDTQYF

j_call: TRBJ2-3
clone_size: once
d_call: TRBD2
v_call: TRBV5-1
cdr3_nt: TGCGCCAGCAGCGTTAGCGGGAGGGGCTCAGATACGCAGTATTTT
cdr3_aa: CASSVSGRGSDTQYF